Following are 31 T cell receptor beta chains from one sample sequenced in a study of blood T cell repertoires in COVID-19. The protocol was immunoSEQ multiplex PCR, while the TCRdb copy is restricted to in-frame clones and leaves out a portion. Of 200,000 or so clones listed, approximately 90% are singletons. Sequencing was carried out using peripheral blood. These receptors were taken from a man between 60 and 70 years old with COVID-19, enrolled during active disease.

The J gene is TRBJ1-5, the V gene TRBV6-2 or TRBV6-3, with a tentative D call TRBD1 (5 bases). Germline lookup yields CDR1 MNHEY and CDR2 SVGEGT. The CDR3 is made up of 17 amino acids. V was cut by 2 bases and J by 3 bases, with 17 bases left in between. CDR3 residues: CASSYRQGIGNNQPQHF. The CDR3, as DNA: TGTGCCAGCAGTTACCGTCAGGGAATAGGGAACAATCAGCCCCAGCATTTT.

The J gene is TRBJ1-5, the V gene TRBV28, with TRBD1 identical over 9 bases. V was clipped by 7 bases and J by 2 bases; unmatched bases: 21. Germline CDR1 and CDR2: MDHEN and SYDVKM. The CDR3 extends over 20 amino acids. The CDR3 region is CASNPFPGTGKRGGNQPQHF. The CDR3 DNA reads as TGTGCCAGCAACCCCTTCCCCGGGACAGGGAAGAGAGGGGGCAATCAGCCCCAGCATTTT.

This clone was observed once. The rearrangement uses TRBV5-5 and TRBJ1-4; tentatively, D is TRBD1 (6 bases). Per germline, CDR1 SGHKS and CDR2 YYEKEE (reference sequence). The CDR3 totals 14 residues. The V end lost 4 bases, the J end lost 3 bases, and 10 bases lay between the germline ends. CDR3 in DNA: TGTGCCAGCAGCATGTGGACAGCTAATGAAAAACTGTTTTTT. Amino acids: CASSMWTANEKLFF.

The genes are TRBV5-1 and TRBJ2-1; 11 nucleotides agree with TRBD2. CDR1 is SGHRS and CDR2 is YFSETQ in the germline V gene. The junction had 14 bases not matched to a gene; V was cut back by 4 bases and J by 8 bases. CDR3 length: 17 amino acids. DNA for the CDR3: TGCGCCAGCAGCCCCTCTAGCGGGGGGTCTCCCGGGGATGAGCAGTTCTTC. Residues: CASSPSSGGSPGDEQFF.

The chain combines TRBV4-3 with TRBJ2-4; 11 nucleotides agree with TRBD2. V trimming: 0 bases; J trimming: 4 bases; junction bases outside the gene matches: 2. The germline gives CDR1 LGHNA, CDR2 YSLEER. The CDR3 covers 16 residues. CDR3 sequence reads: CASSQDPSGGKNIQYF. The CDR3 DNA reads TGCGCCAGCAGCCAAGATCCTAGCGGGGGGAAAAACATTCAGTACTTC.

This rearrangement joins TRBV18 to TRBJ2-1; 13 bases are shared with TRBD2. CDR1 and CDR2 (germline): KGHSH, LQKENI. J lost 7 bases, V lost 4 bases, and 16 bases had no gene match. The CDR3 contains 19 residues. The CDR3 DNA reads as TGTGCCAGCTCACGGACTAGCGGGGGCCTGGACCCACAAGGGAATGAGCAGTTCTTC. Protein: CASSRTSGGLDPQGNEQFF.

The chain carries TRBV5-1 and TRBJ2-1; 7 bases match TRBD1. This CDR3 is 15 amino acids long. J was trimmed by 8 bases and V by 0 bases; bases with no gene match: 8. Germline CDR1 and CDR2: SGHRS and YFSETQ. The DNA of the CDR3 is TGCGCCAGCAGCTTGGGAGTGACAGGGTTCGATGAGCAGTTCTTC. Amino acids: CASSLGVTGFDEQFF.

V is TRBV28 and J is TRBJ2-4; the match to TRBD2 covers 10 bases. There are 15 residues in the CDR3. Losses at the gene ends were 6 bases for V and 7 bases for J; bases not matched to a gene: 9. Germline assignment: CDR1 MDHEN and CDR2 SYDVKM. The CDR3 spells CASRIAGGGFNIQYF. In DNA form, the CDR3 reads TGTGCCAGCAGAATAGCGGGAGGTGGTTTCAACATTCAGTACTTC.

The chain couples TRBV28 to TRBJ1-4; 7 positions match TRBD1. Germline loops: CDR1 MDHEN, CDR2 SYDVKM. V lost 1 base and J lost 7; bases outside the gene matches: 3. This CDR3 has 14 residues. CDR3 loop: CASSLYRGGEKLFF. The CDR3 DNA sequence: TGTGCCAGCAGTTTATACAGGGGCGGTGAAAAACTGTTTTTT.

The CDR3 bases are TGTGCCAGCAGCGATGGACTCTCCAACACAGATACGCAGTATTTT. Residues: CASSDGLSNTDTQYF. The rearrangement uses TRBV5-4 and TRBJ2-3; possible D gene TRBD2, 5 bases. The ends were cut back, 4 bases at V and 2 bases at J, with 14 bases in the middle. The CDR3 sequence is 15 residues long. The V gene's germline CDR1 is SGHNT and CDR2 YYREEE (reference sequence). Looking up the rest from reference TRBV5-4 and TRBJ2-3 gives the full variable domain: ETGVTQSPTHLIKTRGQQVTLRCSSQSGHNTVSWYQQALGQGPQFIFQYYREEENGRGNFPPRFSGLQFPNYSSELNVNALELDDSALYLCASSDGLSNTDTQYFGPGTRLTVL.

The chain is built from TRBV12-3 or TRBV12-4 and TRBJ2-5; D is perhaps TRBD1 (8 bases). Trimming took 5 bases from V and 5 from J, leaving 12 bases between them. This CDR3 has 13 residues. The CDR3 nucleotides are TGTGCCAGCAGTGACAGGGGAGGGGAGACCCAGTACTTC. This gives the protein CASSDRGGETQYF.

This chain connects TRBV5-8 to TRBJ2-3; weak D call: TRBD1 (6 bases). Trimming shortened V by 8 bases and J by 3 bases, and 16 bases separated the two germline ends. The CDR3 spans 14 residues. The germline V gene encodes CDR1 SGHTS and CDR2 YDEGEE. The CDR3 nucleotides read TGTGCCAGGAGCAGGGGCCAGGGGACAGATACGCAGTATTTT. Translation: CARSRGQGTDTQYF.

The chain uses TRBV3-1 (or the pseudogene TRBV3-2) and TRBJ2-5; 8 bases agree with TRBD1. The V gene end was trimmed by 4 bases and the J gene end by 3 bases; junction bases not matched to a gene: 4. CDR3 length: 14 amino acids. Germline V gene lookup returns CDR1 LGHDT and CDR2 YNNKEL (reference sequence). The CDR3 coding sequence is TGTGCCAGCAGCCGAATACAGGGGGAAGAGACCCAGTACTTC. Translated, it gives CASSRIQGEETQYF.

The rearrangement joins TRBV24-1 to TRBJ1-2; D gene ambiguous. Germline CDR1 and CDR2: KGHDR and SFDVKD. The V gene lost 4 bases and the J gene lost 5 bases, with 10 bases spanning the gap. The CDR3 sequence is 13 residues long. The CDR3 here is CATSDPGIYGYTF. DNA of the CDR3: TGTGCCACCAGTGACCCGGGAATTTATGGCTACACCTTC.

This clone was found once. This chain uses TRBV12-3 or TRBV12-4 with TRBJ1-5, with D possibly matching TRBD1 (6 bases). CDR3 length: 12 amino acids. V lost 5 bases to trimming and J lost 9 bases, with 11 bases between them. The CDR3 spells CASSLQGAPQHF. The CDR3 nucleotides read TGTGCCAGCAGTCTACAGGGAGCGCCCCAGCATTTT.

J is TRBJ2-3 and V is TRBV19; D is ambiguous. V lost 5 bases and J lost 0, with 15 bases in between. CDR1 is LNHDA, CDR2 SQIVND, per germline (reference sequence). CDR3 size: 16 residues. The CDR3 is CASSPKTGLSTDTQYF. The DNA of the CDR3 is TGTGCCAGTAGTCCTAAGACTGGCCTAAGCACAGATACGCAGTATTTT.

This clone was recorded once. The V and J genes are TRBV11-3 and TRBJ2-1; 9 positions agree with TRBD2. Germline-derived CDR1 and CDR2 are SGHNT and YENEEA. Trimming cost V 1 base and J 8 bases; bases outside gene matches: 18. This CDR3 contains 19 residues. The chain's CDR3 is CASSLGTAWAGGPIYEQFF. The CDR3 nucleotides read TGTGCCAGCAGCTTAGGTACTGCTTGGGCGGGAGGGCCTATCTATGAGCAGTTCTTC.

The V and J genes are TRBV6-5 and TRBJ2-7, with 10 positions matching TRBD2. V trimming: 5 bases; J trimming: 1 base; junction bases outside the gene matches: 5. CDR1 and CDR2 (germline): MNHEY, SVGAGI. This CDR3 spans 15 amino acids. The CDR3 region is CASSMRAGGSYEQYF. The CDR3 DNA reads as TGTGCCAGCAGTATGCGAGCGGGAGGGTCCTACGAGCAGTACTTC.

The chain joins TRBV5-1 to TRBJ2-2, with D possibly being TRBD2 (6 bases). Trimming pared 4 bases from V and 4 bases from J, leaving 14 bases between. The germline V gene has CDR1 SGHRS and CDR2 YFSETQ. The CDR3 covers 15 residues. The CDR3 loop is CASSLWGDATGELFF. DNA for the CDR3: TGCGCCAGCAGCCTCTGGGGGGATGCCACCGGGGAGCTGTTTTTT. The full variable domain, rest sourced from reference TRBV5-1 and TRBJ2-2, is KAGVTQTPRYLIKTRGQQVTLSCSPISGHRSVSWYQQTPGQGLQFLFEYFSETQRNKGNFPGRFSGRQFSNSRSEMNVSTLELGDSALYLCASSLWGDATGELFFGEGSRLTVL.

The chain uses TRBV19 and TRBJ1-2, with a possible D match to TRBD1 (5 bases). V was trimmed by 0 bases and J by 4 bases, leaving 12 bases between them. The CDR3 extends over 15 amino acids. Germline lookup yields CDR1 LNHDA and CDR2 SQIVND (reference sequence). As DNA, the CDR3 is TGTGCCAGTAGTATAGATCGTTCGACAGCCTATGGCTACACCTTC. This translates into CASSIDRSTAYGYTF. Full variable domain (outside the CDR3, taken from reference TRBV19 and TRBJ1-2): DGGITQSPKYLFRKEGQNVTLSCEQNLNHDAMYWYRQDPGQGLRLIYYSQIVNDFQKGDIAEGYSVSREKKESFPLTVTSAQKNPTAFYLCASSIDRSTAYGYTFGSGTRLTVV.

The chain combines TRBV29-1 with TRBJ2-7, with D perhaps TRBD1 (6 bases). With 5 bases removed from V and 1 base from J, the gap between germline ends came to 9 bases. Per the germline V gene, CDR1 is SQVTM and CDR2 is ANQGSEA. The CDR3 contains 12 residues. The DNA for the CDR3 is TGCAGCGTTAATGACAGGTCCTACGAGCAGTACTTC. This codes for CSVNDRSYEQYF.

The chain joins TRBV18 to TRBJ2-7; TRBD2 is a possible D gene (5 bases). Germline values: CDR1 KGHSH, CDR2 LQKENI. Deletions cut 1 base from V and 1 base from J, with 14 bases between. CDR3 length: 16 amino acids. In DNA, the CDR3 is TGTGCCAGCTCACCACTCCCGGCGTCGGGGTCCTACGAGCAGTACTTC. Translated, it gives CASSPLPASGSYEQYF.

CDR3 sequence: CATSVLGTGGNEQFF. The CDR3 DNA sequence: TGTGCCACCAGTGTCCTCGGGACAGGGGGCAATGAGCAGTTCTTC. The chain recombines TRBV24-1 with TRBJ2-1, with 11 nucleotides matching TRBD1. Per germline, CDR1 KGHDR and CDR2 SFDVKD. The CDR3 spans 15 residues. The trim removed 5 bases at V and 6 bases at J, leaving 5 bases unmatched.

The J gene is TRBJ2-7, the V gene TRBV7-9, with D hard to call. Germline V CDR1 and CDR2: SEHNR, FQNEAQ (reference sequence). V was cut by 3 bases and J by 3 bases, with 9 bases left in between. This CDR3 region has 13 residues. This chain's CDR3 is CASSFSVNYEQYF. The CDR3 nucleotides are TGTGCCAGCAGCTTTTCGGTTAACTACGAGCAGTACTTC.

The V and J genes are TRBV7-6 and TRBJ2-2, with D maybe TRBD2 (5 bases). This CDR3 comprises 19 residues. Trimming removed 1 base at V and 0 bases at J, with 18 bases between. The germline V gene encodes CDR1 SGHVS and CDR2 FNYEAQ. CDR3 bases: TGTGCCAGCAGCTTAGGACGAGGGAAGCCCGCGTCGAACACCGGGGAGCTGTTTTTT. Its translation: CASSLGRGKPASNTGELFF.

The chain uses TRBV3-1 (or the pseudogene TRBV3-2) and TRBJ1-4; D gene unclear. Germline values: CDR1 LGHDT, CDR2 YNNKEL (reference sequence). V lost 2 bases, J lost 3 bases, and 10 bases lay in between. This CDR3 is 15 amino acids long. The CDR3 protein is CASSQSAGANEKLFF. In DNA, the CDR3 is TGTGCCAGCAGCCAATCGGCAGGCGCTAATGAAAAACTGTTTTTT.

The V gene is TRBV18, the J gene TRBJ1-2, with 8 bases that match TRBD1. This CDR3 is 18 amino acids long. CDR1 and CDR2 (germline): KGHSH, LQKENI. J lost 3 bases, V lost 5 bases, and 17 bases had no gene match. The DNA of the CDR3 is TGTGCCAGCTCATCACAGAAGGGGACAGGCCGTATTTACTATGGCTACACCTTC. Translating it yields CASSSQKGTGRIYYGYTF. Together with reference TRBV18 and TRBJ1-2, the CDR3 gives the full variable domain: NAGVMQNPRHLVRRRGQEARLRCSPMKGHSHVYWYRQLPEEGLKFMVYLQKENIIDESGMPKERFSAEFPKEGPSILRIQQVVRGDSAAYFCASSSQKGTGRIYYGYTFGSGTRLTVV.

V usage is TRBV6-5 and J usage is TRBJ2-1; 8 positions agree with TRBD1. The V and J ends lost 0 bases and 5 bases, in that order; junction bases with no gene match: 3. The germline CDR1 and CDR2 sequences are MNHEY and SVGAGI. The CDR3 covers 15 residues. CDR3 in DNA: TGTGCCAGCAGTTACTCGGGGACAGGTAACAATGAGCAGTTCTTC. It yields the protein CASSYSGTGNNEQFF.

This sequence joins TRBV7-8 and TRBJ2-7, with 9 bases aligning to TRBD1. CDR1 is SGHVS, CDR2 FQNEAQ, per germline. The CDR3 has 15 residues. With 5 bases clipped from V and 6 bases from J, the junction kept 11 bases outside the gene matches. The chain's CDR3 is CASSGQGLATVEQYF. The CDR3, as DNA: TGTGCCAGCAGCGGACAGGGGCTAGCTACTGTCGAGCAGTACTTC.

The chain employs TRBV28 and TRBJ2-3; no firm D call. The length of the CDR3 is 12 residues. V lost 4 bases to trimming and J lost 5 bases, with 7 bases between them. The V gene's germline CDR1 is MDHEN and CDR2 SYDVKM. The CDR3 DNA follows: TGTGCCAGCAGTTCGAGAGGAGATACGCAGTATTTT. It translates to CASSSRGDTQYF.

The V and J genes are TRBV19 and TRBJ1-2; D remains unclear. V lost 9 bases to trimming and J lost 6 bases, with 14 bases between them. The CDR3 covers 12 residues. Germline V gene sequence: CDR1 LNHDA, CDR2 SQIVND (reference sequence). CDR3 sequence reads: CASKQQPDGYTF. DNA of the CDR3: TGTGCCAGCAAACAGCAGCCGGATGGCTACACCTTC. The full variable domain, rest sourced from reference TRBV19 and TRBJ1-2, is DGGITQSPKYLFRKEGQNVTLSCEQNLNHDAMYWYRQDPGQGLRLIYYSQIVNDFQKGDIAEGYSVSREKKESFPLTVTSAQKNPTAFYLCASKQQPDGYTFGSGTRLTVV.